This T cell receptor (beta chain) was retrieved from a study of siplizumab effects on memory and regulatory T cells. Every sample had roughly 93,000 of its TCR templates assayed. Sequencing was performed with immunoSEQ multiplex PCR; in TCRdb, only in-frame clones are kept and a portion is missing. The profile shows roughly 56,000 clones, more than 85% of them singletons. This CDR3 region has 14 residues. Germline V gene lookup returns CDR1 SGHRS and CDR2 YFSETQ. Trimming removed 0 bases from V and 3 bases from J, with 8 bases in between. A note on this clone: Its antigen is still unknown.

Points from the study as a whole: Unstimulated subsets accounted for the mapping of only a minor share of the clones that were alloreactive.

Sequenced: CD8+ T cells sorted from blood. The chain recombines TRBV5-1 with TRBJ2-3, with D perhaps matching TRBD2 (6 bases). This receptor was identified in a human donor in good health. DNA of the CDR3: TGCGCCAGCAGCTTGGTAGCGGAAACAGATACGCAGTATTTT. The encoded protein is CASSLVAETDTQYF.